This entry concerns a single T cell receptor (beta chain). There are a few counts of this clone. What antigen it recognizes has not been identified. Nothing much larger sits one base from this clone, and base qualities are not available. The data stem from a study of blood T cell repertoires in COVID-19 (TCRdb year 2020). As for the study more broadly: Samples covering the acute and convalescent phases of COVID-19 were provided by collaborators in the United States, Italy and Spain. The prospective study material was composed of cDNA or gDNA derived from T cells, B-cell-depleted T cells, or PBMCs. Deeply sampled blood TCRbeta repertoires from subjects exposed to, actively infected with, or recovered from COVID-19 were included in the dataset. The repertoires were made available in a free public database intended to serve as a resource for research on the immune response to SARS-CoV-2. The samples were drawn from the first 160 participants of the ongoing ImmuneRACE study and from 1,200 or so subjects provided by 6 global collaborators. Nearly every sample came with metadata listing a de-identified subject ID, COVID-19 status, age in years and sex. HLA class I and class II types, where available, came from metadata supplied by the sample provider rather than from assay-based typing.

Collaborating institutions collected whole blood in K2EDTA tubes following their own protocols. Collaborator samples were shipped for TCRbeta analysis as frozen whole blood, isolated PBMCs, or DNA extracted from either sample type. TCRbeta CDR3 regions were amplified from genomic DNA using the immunoSEQ Assay, a bias-controlled multiplex PCR. Processing in the source paper ran as follows. The number of nucleated cells in each sample was estimated by amplification of reference gene primers within the assay. To quantify the absolute abundance of each unique TCRbeta CDR3 rearrangement, sequence reads were collapsed and filtered. For each sample, productive Simpson clonality was calculated by taking the square root of Simpson's diversity index across productive rearrangements. Imported from immuneACCESS, the table was reduced by TCRdb to in-frame sequences with V and J called. These copies leave out some clones; in studies compared against another copy, an unresolved V gene accounts for under half, and the cause of the remainder is not known. V, J and clone size are taken as reported in that table, and D and trimming were inferred from the DNA itself. Counted in this sample were fewer than 85,000 clones; 88% of them appeared once. The top ten hold under 6% of the sample.

Broader findings and caveats from the paper: The amount of clinical and demographic metadata varied by source and participant and was provided uncurated.

The CDR3 runs 14 residues from the cysteine to the phenylalanine. The sequence is cut down to CDR3 DNA, 42 bases in frame from base 1. The V end loses 3 bases and the J end loses 2 bases, and a stretch of 11 bases separates them. For CDR1 and CDR2, the germline V gene (reference sequence) lists SEHNR and FQNEAQ. Here the chain combines TRBV7-9 and TRBJ2-7; the D gene is not confidently resolved. The sequenced sample consisted of peripheral blood. The source of this sequence is a human donor in a cohort sampled during active COVID-19. CDR3 reads: CASSLSSRAYEQYF. The nucleotide sequence reads TGTGCCAGCAGCTTGTCGAGCCGGGCCTACGAGCAGTACTTC.